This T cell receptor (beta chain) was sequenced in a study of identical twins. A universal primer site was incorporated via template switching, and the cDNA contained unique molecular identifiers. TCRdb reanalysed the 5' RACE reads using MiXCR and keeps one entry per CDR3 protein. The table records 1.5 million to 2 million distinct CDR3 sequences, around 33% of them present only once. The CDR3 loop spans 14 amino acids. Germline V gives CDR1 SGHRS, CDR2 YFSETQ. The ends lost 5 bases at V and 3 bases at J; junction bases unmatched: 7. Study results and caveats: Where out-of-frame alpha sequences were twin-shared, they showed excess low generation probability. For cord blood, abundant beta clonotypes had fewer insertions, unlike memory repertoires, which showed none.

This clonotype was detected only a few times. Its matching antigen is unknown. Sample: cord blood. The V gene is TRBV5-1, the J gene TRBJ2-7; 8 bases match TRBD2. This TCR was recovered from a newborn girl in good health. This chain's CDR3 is CASRLAGRYYEQYF. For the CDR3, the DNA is TGCGCCAGCAGATTAGCGGGGAGGTACTACGAGCAGTACTTC.